The source of this T cell receptor (beta chain) is a study of response to subunit inactivated influenza vaccine. Via MiXCR, TCRdb re-called the RT-PCR reads, giving one row per CDR3 protein. Of around 600,000 distinct CDR3 sequences detected, 11% appear once; the ten largest clones hold 11%. Trimming took off 8 bases at V and 2 bases at J, with 7 bases between the two ends. Germline V gene sequence: CDR1 MNHEY, CDR2 SVGEGT. The CDR3 runs to 12 residues. This clonotype has ten or more counts. These same data were also listed under a study on T cells expressing NK-cell markers. That source reports: Template switching by 5'RACE with UMIs generated the TCR beta cDNA. There were seven HCMV-seropositive donors and one seronegative donor among the eight sequenced. Dominant NKG2C+ clonotypes in roughly 6 donors made up about 1.0-8% of CD8+ T cells. In several donors, dominant clonotypes made up about 28.3-65% of CD3+CD56-NKG2C+ cells.

The TCR originated in a man aged 50-59 years who received an inactivated influenza vaccine. The V and J genes are TRBV6-2 or TRBV6-3 and TRBJ1-3; the D gene is possibly TRBD1 (5 bases). Material: PBMCs from blood, obtained on the day of vaccination. CDR3 loop: CASSGPGNTIYF. CDR3 in DNA: TGTGCCAGCTCGGGACCTGGAAACACCATATATTTT.